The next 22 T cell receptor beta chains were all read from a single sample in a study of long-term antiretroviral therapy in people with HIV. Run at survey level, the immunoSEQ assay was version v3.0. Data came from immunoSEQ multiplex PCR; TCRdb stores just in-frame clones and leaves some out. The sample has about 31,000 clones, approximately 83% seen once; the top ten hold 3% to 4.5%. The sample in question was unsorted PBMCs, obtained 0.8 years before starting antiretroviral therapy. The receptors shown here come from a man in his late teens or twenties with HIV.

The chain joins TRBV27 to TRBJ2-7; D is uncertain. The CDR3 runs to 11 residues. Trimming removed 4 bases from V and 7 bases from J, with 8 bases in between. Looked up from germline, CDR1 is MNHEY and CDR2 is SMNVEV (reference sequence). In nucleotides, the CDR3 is TGTGCCAGCAGTTCCTCCGAAGAGCAGTACTTC. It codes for CASSSSEEQYF.

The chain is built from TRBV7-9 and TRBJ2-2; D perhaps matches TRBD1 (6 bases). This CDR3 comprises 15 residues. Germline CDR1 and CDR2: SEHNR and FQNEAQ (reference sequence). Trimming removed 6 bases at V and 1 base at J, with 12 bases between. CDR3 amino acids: CASRTGTLNTGELFF. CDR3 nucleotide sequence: TGTGCCAGCAGAACCGGGACACTGAACACCGGGGAGCTGTTTTTT.

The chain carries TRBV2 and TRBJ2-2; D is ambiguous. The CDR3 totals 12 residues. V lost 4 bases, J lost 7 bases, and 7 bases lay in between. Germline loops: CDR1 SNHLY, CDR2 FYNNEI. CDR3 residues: CASSGSVGELFF. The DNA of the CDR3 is TGTGCCAGCAGTGGGTCGGTCGGGGAGCTGTTTTTT.

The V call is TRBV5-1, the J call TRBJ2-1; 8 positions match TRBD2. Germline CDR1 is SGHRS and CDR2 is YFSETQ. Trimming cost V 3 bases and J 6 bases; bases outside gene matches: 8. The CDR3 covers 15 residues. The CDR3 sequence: CASSSHRGGSNEQFF. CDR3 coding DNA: TGCGCCAGCAGCTCCCACCGGGGGGGCTCCAATGAGCAGTTCTTC.

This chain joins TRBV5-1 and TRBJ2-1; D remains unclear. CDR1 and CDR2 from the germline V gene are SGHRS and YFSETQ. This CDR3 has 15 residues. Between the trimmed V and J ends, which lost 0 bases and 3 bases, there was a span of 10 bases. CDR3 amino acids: CASSLGTASYNEQFF. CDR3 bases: TGCGCCAGCAGCTTGGGAACAGCCAGCTACAATGAGCAGTTCTTC.

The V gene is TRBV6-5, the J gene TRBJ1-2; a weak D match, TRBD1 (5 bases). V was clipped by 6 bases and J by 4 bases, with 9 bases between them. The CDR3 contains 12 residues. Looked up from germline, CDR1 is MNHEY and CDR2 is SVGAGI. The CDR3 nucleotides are TGTGCCAGCAGAACAGGAACCTATGGCTACACCTTC. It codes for CASRTGTYGYTF.

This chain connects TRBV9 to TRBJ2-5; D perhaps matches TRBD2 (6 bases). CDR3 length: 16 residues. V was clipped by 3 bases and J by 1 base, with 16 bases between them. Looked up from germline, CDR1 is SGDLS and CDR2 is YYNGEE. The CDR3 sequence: CASSGFWGGPQETQYF. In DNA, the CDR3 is TGTGCCAGCAGCGGATTCTGGGGAGGCCCCCAAGAGACCCAGTACTTC.

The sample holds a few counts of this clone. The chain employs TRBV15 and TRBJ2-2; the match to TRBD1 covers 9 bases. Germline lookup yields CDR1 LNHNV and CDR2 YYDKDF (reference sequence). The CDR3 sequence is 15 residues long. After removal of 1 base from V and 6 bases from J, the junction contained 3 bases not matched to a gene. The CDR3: CATSRARTGAGELFF. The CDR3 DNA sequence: TGTGCCACCAGCAGAGCCAGGACAGGGGCCGGGGAGCTGTTTTTT.

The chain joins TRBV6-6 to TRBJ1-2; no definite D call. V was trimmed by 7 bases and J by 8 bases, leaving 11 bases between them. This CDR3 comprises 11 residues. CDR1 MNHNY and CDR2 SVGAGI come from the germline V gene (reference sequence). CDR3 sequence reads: CASIGGFGYTF. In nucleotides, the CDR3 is TGTGCCAGCATAGGAGGGTTCGGCTACACCTTC.

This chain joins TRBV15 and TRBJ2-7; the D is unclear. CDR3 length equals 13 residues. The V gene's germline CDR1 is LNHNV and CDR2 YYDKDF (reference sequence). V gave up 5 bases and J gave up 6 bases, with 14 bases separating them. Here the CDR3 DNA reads TGTGCCACCAGCCCTTGGATAGGGTCCGAGCAGTACTTC. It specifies CATSPWIGSEQYF.

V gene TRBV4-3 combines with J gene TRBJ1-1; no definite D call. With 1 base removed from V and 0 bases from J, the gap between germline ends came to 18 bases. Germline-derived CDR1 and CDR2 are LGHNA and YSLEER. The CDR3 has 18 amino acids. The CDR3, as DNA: TGCGCCAGCAGCCAAGGAACCGGGGTATCCTCTGTGAACACTGAAGCTTTCTTT. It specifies CASSQGTGVSSVNTEAFF.

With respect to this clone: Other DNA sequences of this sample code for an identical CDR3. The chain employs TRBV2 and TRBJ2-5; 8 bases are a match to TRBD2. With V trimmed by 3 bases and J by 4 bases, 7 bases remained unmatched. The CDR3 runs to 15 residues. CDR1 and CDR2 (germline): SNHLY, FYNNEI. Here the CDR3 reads CASSDGGGGGETQYF. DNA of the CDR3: TGTGCCAGCAGTGACGGGGGGGGTGGAGGAGAGACCCAGTACTTC.

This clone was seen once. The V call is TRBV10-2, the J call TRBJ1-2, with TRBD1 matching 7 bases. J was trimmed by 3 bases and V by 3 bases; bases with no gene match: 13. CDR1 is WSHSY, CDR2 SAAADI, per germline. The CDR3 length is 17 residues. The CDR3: CASSDPRPDRDDYGYTF. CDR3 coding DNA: TGCGCCAGCAGTGACCCCCGCCCTGACAGGGACGACTATGGCTACACCTTC.

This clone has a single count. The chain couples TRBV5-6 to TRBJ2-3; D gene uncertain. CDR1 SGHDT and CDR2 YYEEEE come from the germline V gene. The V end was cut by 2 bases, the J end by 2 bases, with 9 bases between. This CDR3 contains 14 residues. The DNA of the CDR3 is TGTGCCAGCAGCTTTAGGGATGTCACAGATACGCAGTATTTT. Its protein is CASSFRDVTDTQYF.

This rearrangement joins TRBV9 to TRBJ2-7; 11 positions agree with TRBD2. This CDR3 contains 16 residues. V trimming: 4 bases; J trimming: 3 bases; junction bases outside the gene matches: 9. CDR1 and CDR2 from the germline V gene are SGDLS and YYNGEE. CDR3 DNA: TGTGCCAGCAGCCCCTCGACTAGCGGGATAATCTACGAGCAGTACTTC. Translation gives CASSPSTSGIIYEQYF.

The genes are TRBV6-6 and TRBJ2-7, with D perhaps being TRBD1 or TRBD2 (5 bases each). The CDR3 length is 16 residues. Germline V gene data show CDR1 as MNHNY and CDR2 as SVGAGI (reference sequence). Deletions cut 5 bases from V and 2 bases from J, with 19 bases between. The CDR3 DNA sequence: TGTGCCAGCAGTGTCCCAAGACAGAGGGAGACCTACGAGCAGTACTTC. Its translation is CASSVPRQRETYEQYF.

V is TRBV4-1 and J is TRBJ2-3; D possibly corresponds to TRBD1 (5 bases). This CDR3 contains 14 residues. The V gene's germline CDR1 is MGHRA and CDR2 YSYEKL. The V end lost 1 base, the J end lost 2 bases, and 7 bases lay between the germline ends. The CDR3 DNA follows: TGCGCCAGCAGCCAAGGACAGAACACAGATACGCAGTATTTT. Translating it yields CASSQGQNTDTQYF.

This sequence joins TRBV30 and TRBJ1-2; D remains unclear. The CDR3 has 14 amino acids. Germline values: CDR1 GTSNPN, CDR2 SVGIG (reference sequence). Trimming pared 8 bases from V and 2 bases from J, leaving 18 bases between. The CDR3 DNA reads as TGTGCCAGCCAGTGGTCGCAGCCAAACTATGGCTACACCTTC. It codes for CASQWSQPNYGYTF.

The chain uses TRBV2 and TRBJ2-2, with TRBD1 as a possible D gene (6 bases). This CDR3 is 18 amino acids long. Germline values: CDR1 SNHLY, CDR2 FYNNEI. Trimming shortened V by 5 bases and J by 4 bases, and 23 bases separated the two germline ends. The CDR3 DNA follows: TGTGCCAGCAGTTCCGACAGGAGGCCGGTAGGAAGCACCGGGGAGCTGTTTTTT. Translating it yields CASSSDRRPVGSTGELFF.

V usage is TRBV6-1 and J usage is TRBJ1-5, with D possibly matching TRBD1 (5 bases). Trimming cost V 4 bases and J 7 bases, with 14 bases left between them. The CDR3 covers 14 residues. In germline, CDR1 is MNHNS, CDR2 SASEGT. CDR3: CASSVRGREQPQHF. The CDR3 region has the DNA TGTGCCAGCAGTGTTCGGGGGAGAGAGCAGCCCCAGCATTTT.

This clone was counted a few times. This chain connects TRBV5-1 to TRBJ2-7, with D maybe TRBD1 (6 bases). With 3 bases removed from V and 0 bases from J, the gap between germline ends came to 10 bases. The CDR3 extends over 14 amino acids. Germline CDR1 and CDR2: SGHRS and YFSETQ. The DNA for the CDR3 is TGCGCCAGCAGCTACACAGGGAGCTCCTACGAGCAGTACTTC. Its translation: CASSYTGSSYEQYF.

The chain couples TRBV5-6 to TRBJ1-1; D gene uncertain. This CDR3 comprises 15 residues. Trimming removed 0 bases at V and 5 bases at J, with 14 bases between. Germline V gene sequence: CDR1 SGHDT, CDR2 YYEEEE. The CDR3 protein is CASSLVGLGGTEAFF. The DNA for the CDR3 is TGTGCCAGCAGCTTGGTGGGATTGGGCGGGACTGAAGCTTTCTTT.